The 8 T cell receptor beta chains listed next were all sequenced from one sample in a study of blood T cells in healthy people across ages. Sample-barcoded 5' priming and a J-beta primer mix drove a second PCR of about 7 to 12 cycles. TCRdb independently ran MiXCR on the 5' RACE reads; one entry per CDR3 protein. The sample consists of some 1,500,000 distinct CDR3 sequences, about 42% of them appearing once. Sequenced: blood. These receptors all come from a woman under 30 in good health.

The genes are TRBV5-1 and TRBJ1-1, with D possibly being TRBD1 (5 bases). CDR3 length: 15 amino acids. Trimming removed 7 bases at V and 0 bases at J, with 16 bases between. The germline V gene encodes CDR1 SGHRS and CDR2 YFSETQ. For the CDR3, the DNA is TGCGCCAGCGCCTATGACTGGGGGATGAACACTGAAGCTTTCTTT. It yields the protein CASAYDWGMNTEAFF.

The V gene is TRBV12-2, the J gene TRBJ1-6. TRBV12-2 is labeled a pseudogene. This CDR3 spans 16 amino acids. DNA of the CDR3: TGTGCAAGTCGCTTATGGATCCACAGCTTCAATTCACCCCTCCACTTT. The encoded protein is CASRLWIHSFNSPLHF.

There are a few counts of this clonotype. The chain joins TRBV4-3 to TRBJ2-7, with D possibly called TRBD1 or TRBD2 (6 bases each). The CDR3 sequence is 16 residues long. Germline CDR1 LGHNA, CDR2 YSLEER. V was trimmed by 0 bases and J by 2 bases, leaving 14 bases between them. CDR3 amino acids: CASSQDRGQRAYEQYF. The CDR3 nucleotides read TGCGCCAGCAGCCAAGATCGCGGACAGCGGGCCTACGAGCAGTACTTC.

The rearrangement joins TRBV27 to TRBJ1-4, with TRBD1 as a possible D gene (6 bases). Germline lookup yields CDR1 MNHEY and CDR2 SMNVEV (reference sequence). Trimming shortened V by 4 bases and J by 3 bases, and 15 bases separated the two germline ends. The CDR3 spans 16 residues. This CDR3 is CASSSPNRDPNEKLFF. In DNA form, the CDR3 reads TGTGCCAGCAGTTCCCCTAACAGGGATCCTAATGAAAAACTGTTTTTT.

The rearrangement joins TRBV4-3 to TRBJ2-1, with 8 bases lining up with TRBD2. V trimming: 1 base; J trimming: 6 bases; junction bases outside the gene matches: 8. Germline V gives CDR1 LGHNA, CDR2 YSLEER. This CDR3 spans 16 amino acids. CDR3 protein: CASSQGRRTSSNEQFF. CDR3 nucleotide sequence: TGCGCCAGCAGCCAAGGGCGGAGGACTAGCTCCAATGAGCAGTTCTTC.

This clonotype was detected a few times. J is TRBJ2-7 and V is TRBV29-1, with 8 bases matching TRBD1. The J segment lost 6 bases and the V segment lost 6 bases, leaving 16 bases of the junction unmatched. The CDR3 has 15 residues. Germline V gene data show CDR1 as SQVTM and CDR2 as ANQGSEA. The CDR3 region is CSVFGPGGGRGEQYF. The CDR3 nucleotides are TGCAGCGTGTTCGGACCAGGGGGCGGAAGGGGCGAGCAGTACTTC.

In the case of this clonotype: A much larger clone is a single base away; this may be a read error. The chain links TRBV29-1 to TRBJ2-3, with 8 nucleotides matching TRBD1. The CDR3 spans 13 residues. From germline, CDR1 is SQVTM and CDR2 ANQGSEA. The CDR3 loop is CSARQGSTETQYF. The CDR3 DNA sequence: TGCAGCGCCAGACAGGGGAGCACAGAGACGCAGTATTTT.

The rearrangement links TRBV5-1 to TRBJ2-1; no clear D. The CDR3 contains 11 residues. V lost 5 bases, J lost 9 bases, and 9 bases lay in between. CDR1 and CDR2 from the germline V gene are SGHRS and YFSETQ. The CDR3 region is CASRDLGEQFF. The DNA of the CDR3 is TGCGCCAGCAGGGATCTCGGTGAGCAGTTCTTC.